The 5 T cell receptor beta chains listed next were all sequenced from one sample in a study of cytomegalovirus exposure and HLA in healthy donors. A multiplex PCR was run with 60 Vbeta primers and 13 Jbeta primers. Generated by immunoSEQ multiplex PCR, the TCRdb table keeps only in-frame clones and is missing some. The data show about 190,000 clones, roughly 81% seen once. The specimen was PBMCs. The origin of the receptors is a woman in her 30s in good health and CMV-seropositive.

The J gene is TRBJ2-7, the V gene TRBV7-6; TRBD1 aligns across 8 bases. This CDR3 is 15 amino acids long. Germline V CDR1 and CDR2: SGHVS, FNYEAQ. The V segment lost 5 bases and the J segment 1 base; nucleotides outside the gene matches: 7. The DNA of the CDR3 is TGTGCCAGCAGCGCAGGGACAGGAACGTCCTACGAGCAGTACTTC. It is translated as CASSAGTGTSYEQYF. Full variable domain (outside the CDR3, taken from reference TRBV7-6 and TRBJ2-7): GAGVSQSPRYKVTKRGQDVALRCDPISGHVSLYWYRQALGQGPEFLTYFNYEAQQDKSGLPNDRFSAERPEGSISTLTIQRTEQRDSAMYRCASSAGTGTSYEQYFGPGTRLTVT.

The chain carries TRBV11-2 and TRBJ2-7; no clear D gene. The germline CDR1 and CDR2 sequences are SGHAT and FQNNGV. V was clipped by 0 bases and J by 6 bases, with 6 bases between them. The CDR3 is 12 amino acids. The CDR3 spells CASSLDLSEQYF. The DNA of the CDR3 is TGTGCCAGCAGCTTAGACCTAAGCGAGCAGTACTTC.

This clone was detected only once. V usage is TRBV7-2 and J usage is TRBJ2-7; D is perhaps TRBD2 (6 bases). Trimming stripped 1 base from V and 6 bases from J, with 19 bases between. CDR3 length equals 16 residues. The germline CDR1 and CDR2 sequences are SGHTA and FQGNSA. The CDR3 region is CASSLGVAGPQSEQYF. CDR3 bases: TGTGCCAGCAGCTTAGGGGTGGCGGGACCCCAAAGCGAGCAGTACTTC. Variable domain in full (rest from reference TRBV7-2 and TRBJ2-7): GAGVSQSPSNKVTEKGKDVELRCDPISGHTALYWYRQSLGQGLEFLIYFQGNSAPDKSGLPSDRFSAERTGGSVSTLTIQRTQQEDSAVYLCASSLGVAGPQSEQYFGPGTRLTVT.

The CDR3 spells CSAWGGLEQFF. The CDR3 DNA follows: TGCAGTGCGTGGGGGGGGCTTGAGCAGTTCTTC. The V gene is TRBV20-1, the J gene TRBJ2-1, with TRBD2 as a possible D gene (7 bases). Germline V gene data show CDR1 as DFQATT and CDR2 as SNEGSKA (reference sequence). The ends were cut back, 6 bases at V and 9 bases at J, with 12 bases in the middle. This CDR3 has 11 amino acids.

Remarks on this clone: The identical CDR3 is also encoded by other nucleotide sequences in the sample. The chain has TRBV5-4 and TRBJ2-2; 11 nucleotides align to TRBD1. CDR1 and CDR2 from the germline V gene are SGHNT and YYREEE (reference sequence). The CDR3 consists of 16 residues. Trimming removed 2 bases from V and 4 bases from J; junction bases left unmatched: 4. The CDR3 nucleotides are TGTGCCAGCAGCTTAGGGGGACAGGGGGGCACCGGGGAGCTGTTTTTT. Translating gives CASSLGGQGGTGELFF.